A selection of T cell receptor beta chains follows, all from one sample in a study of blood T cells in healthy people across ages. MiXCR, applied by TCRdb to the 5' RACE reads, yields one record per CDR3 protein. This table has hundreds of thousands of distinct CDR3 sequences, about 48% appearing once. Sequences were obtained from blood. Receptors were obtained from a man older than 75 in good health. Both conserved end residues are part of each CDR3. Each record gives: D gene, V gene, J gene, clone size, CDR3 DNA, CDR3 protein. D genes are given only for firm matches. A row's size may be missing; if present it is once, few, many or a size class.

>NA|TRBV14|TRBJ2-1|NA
TGTGCCAGCAGCCAAGTAGTCCGGGGCAATGAGCAGTTCTTC
CASSQVVRGNEQFF
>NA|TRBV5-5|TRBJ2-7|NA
TGTGCCACGACCTCGACAGGCCGGGGGACCCAACAGTACTTC
CATTSTGRGTQQYF
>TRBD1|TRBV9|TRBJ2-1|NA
TGTGCCAGCAGCGTAGCTGGGGACAGGGCTTCGGGGGAGCAGTTCTTC
CASSVAGDRASGEQFF
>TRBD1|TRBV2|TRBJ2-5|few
TGTGCCAGCAGACCAGGGGGCGCAGAGACCCAGTACTTC
CASRPGGAETQYF
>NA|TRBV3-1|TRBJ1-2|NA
TGTGCCAGCAGCCCGATTGGTAAGGGCTACACCTTC
CASSPIGKGYTF
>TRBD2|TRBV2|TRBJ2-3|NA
TGTGCCAGCAGTGAAGCGCTTCTGACTAGCGGGGGGGAAGATACGCAGTATTTT
CASSEALLTSGGEDTQYF
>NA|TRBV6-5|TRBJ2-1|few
TGTGCCAGCAGGGCACACTCCTACAATGAGCAGTTCTTC
CASRAHSYNEQFF
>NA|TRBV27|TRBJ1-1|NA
TGTGCCAGCAGTCTCCAGACAGGTCCGAACACTGAAGCTTTCTTT
CASSLQTGPNTEAFF
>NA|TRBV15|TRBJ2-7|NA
TGTGCCACCAGGAAACGAAGATCCTACGAGCAGTACTTC
CATRKRRSYEQYF
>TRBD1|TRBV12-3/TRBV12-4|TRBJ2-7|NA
TGTGCCAGCAGTTTAGCGGCGGGACAGGGCTCCTACGAGCAGTACTTC
CASSLAAGQGSYEQYF
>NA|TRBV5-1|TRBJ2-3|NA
TGCGCCAGCAGCTTGGAGGATTACACGCAGTATTTT
CASSLEDYTQYF
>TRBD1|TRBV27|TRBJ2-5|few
TGTGCCAGCAGTTCCATGGACAGGGTCGAGACCCAGTACTTC
CASSSMDRVETQYF
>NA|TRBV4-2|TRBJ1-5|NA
TGTGCCAGTAGCCAAGATAGGATTCGTCAGCCCCAGCATTTT
CASSQDRIRQPQHF
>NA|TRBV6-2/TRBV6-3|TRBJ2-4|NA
TGTGCCAGCAGTTACGGGGCAGGGGAGGTGGACATTCAGTACTTC
CASSYGAGEVDIQYF
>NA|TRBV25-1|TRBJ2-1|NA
TGTGCCAGCAGTGGCCAGGGATTGAATGAGCAGTTCTTC
CASSGQGLNEQFF
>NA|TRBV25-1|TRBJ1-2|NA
TGTGCCAGCAGTGAATATATAGGGGTGAGGCAGGATGGCTACACCTTC
CASSEYIGVRQDGYTF
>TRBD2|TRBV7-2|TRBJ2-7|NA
TGTGCCAGCAGCAGAAGCGGGAGCTACTACGAGCAGTACTTC
CASSRSGSYYEQYF
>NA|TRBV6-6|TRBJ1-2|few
TGTGCCAGCAGTTACTCACAGGGCGGCGGCTACACCTTC
CASSYSQGGGYTF
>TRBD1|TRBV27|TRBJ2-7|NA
TGTGCCAGCAGTTTAATCCCAGGGGGAGTGTCCGAGCAGTACTTC
CASSLIPGGVSEQYF
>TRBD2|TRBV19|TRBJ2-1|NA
TGTGCCAGTAGTATTAGCGGGAGTACCGGGAATGAGCAGTTCTTC
CASSISGSTGNEQFF
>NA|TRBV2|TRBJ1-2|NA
TGTGCCAGCAGTGGGAGCCGGTACACCTTC
CASSGSRYTF
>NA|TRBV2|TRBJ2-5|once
TGTGCCAGCAGTGAAAGGGCAAGCCCCCAAGAGACCCAGTACTTC
CASSERASPQETQYF
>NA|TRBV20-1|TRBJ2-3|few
TGCAGTGCCATAACCGCGGGGATGCATACGCAGTATTTT
CSAITAGMHTQYF
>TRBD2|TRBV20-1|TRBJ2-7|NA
TGCAGTGCTAGGGGGACTAGCGGGTTGTCCCCCTACGAGCAGTACTTC
CSARGTSGLSPYEQYF
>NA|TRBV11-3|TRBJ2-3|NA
TGTGCCAGCAGCTTTATGGGTCCAGATACGCAGTATTTT
CASSFMGPDTQYF
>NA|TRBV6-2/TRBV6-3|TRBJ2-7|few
TGTGCCAGCAGCCTTCATTACGAGCAGTACTTC
CASSLHYEQYF
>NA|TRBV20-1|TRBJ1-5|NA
TGCAGTGCTAGTGCCAGCGTTAACAATCAGCCCCAGCATTTT
CSASASVNNQPQHF
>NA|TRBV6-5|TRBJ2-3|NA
TGTGCCAGCAGTAGCCCTGCTAGCACAGATACGCAGTATTTT
CASSSPASTDTQYF
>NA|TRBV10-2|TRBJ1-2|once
TGCGCCAGCAGTGAGCCGGGACGGAGCCGCTATGGCTACACCTTC
CASSEPGRSRYGYTF
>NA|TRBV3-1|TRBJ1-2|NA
TGTGCCAGCAGCCCACGGACAGCCGGTTATGGCTACACCTTC
CASSPRTAGYGYTF
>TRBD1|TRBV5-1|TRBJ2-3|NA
TGCGCCAGCAGAAACGACCTCGGACAGGGTACAGATACGCAGTATTTT
CASRNDLGQGTDTQYF
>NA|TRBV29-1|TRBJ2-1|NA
TGCAGCTTCCACAGGGAAACTTACAATGAGCAGTTCTTC
CSFHRETYNEQFF
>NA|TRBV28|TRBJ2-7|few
TGTGCCAGCAGTCCTTCCGGGACGGTCTCCTACGAGCAGTACTTC
CASSPSGTVSYEQYF
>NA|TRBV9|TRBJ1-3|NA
TGTGCCAGCAGCGTAGACCCAGGGGCATCGATCTCTGGAAACACCATATATTTT
CASSVDPGASISGNTIYF
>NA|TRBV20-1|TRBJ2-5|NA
TGCAGTGCTAGGACTAGTTCGGCAGAGACCCAGTACTTC
CSARTSSAETQYF
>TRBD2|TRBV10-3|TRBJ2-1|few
TGTGCCATCAGTGAGTCCACTAGCGTGCTAAATGAGCAGTTCTTC
CAISESTSVLNEQFF
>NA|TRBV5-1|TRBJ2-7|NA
TGCGCCAGCAGCTATACAGGGAGACGGGCCTACGAGCAGTACTTC
CASSYTGRRAYEQYF